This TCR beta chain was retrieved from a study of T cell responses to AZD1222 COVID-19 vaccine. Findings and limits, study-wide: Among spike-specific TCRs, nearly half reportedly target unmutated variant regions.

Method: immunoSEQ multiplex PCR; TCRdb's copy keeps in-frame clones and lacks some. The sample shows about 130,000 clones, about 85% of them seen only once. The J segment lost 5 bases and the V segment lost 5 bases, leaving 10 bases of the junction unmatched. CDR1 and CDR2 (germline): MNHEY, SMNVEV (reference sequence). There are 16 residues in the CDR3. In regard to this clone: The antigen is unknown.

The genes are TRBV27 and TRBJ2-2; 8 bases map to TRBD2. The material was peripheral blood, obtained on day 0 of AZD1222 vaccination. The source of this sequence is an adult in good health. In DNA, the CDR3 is TGTGCCAGCAGTGAACCCGGGACTAGGGATACCGGGGAGCTGTTTTTT. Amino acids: CASSEPGTRDTGELFF.